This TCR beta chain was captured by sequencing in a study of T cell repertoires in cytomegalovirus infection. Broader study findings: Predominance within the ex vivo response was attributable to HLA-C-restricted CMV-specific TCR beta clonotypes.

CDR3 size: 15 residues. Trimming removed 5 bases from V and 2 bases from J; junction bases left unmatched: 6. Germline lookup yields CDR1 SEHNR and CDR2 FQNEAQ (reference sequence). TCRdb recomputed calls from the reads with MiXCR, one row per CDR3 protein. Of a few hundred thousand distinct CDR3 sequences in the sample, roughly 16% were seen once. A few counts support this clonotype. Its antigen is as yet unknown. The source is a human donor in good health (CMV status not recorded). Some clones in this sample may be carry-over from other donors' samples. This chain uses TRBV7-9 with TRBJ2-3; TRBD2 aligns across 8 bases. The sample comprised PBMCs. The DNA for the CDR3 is TGTGCCAGCAGCCTCCGGGGGGGGGCCACAGATACGCAGTATTTT. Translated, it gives CASSLRGGATDTQYF.